This T cell receptor beta chain emerged from a study of blood T cell repertoires in COVID-19. The germline gives CDR1 KGHSH, CDR2 LQKENI. With V trimmed by 6 bases and J by 5 bases, 6 bases remained unmatched. The CDR3 length is 13 residues. Authors' methods: Researchers report that nucleated cell counts were estimated from reference gene primer amplification. Profiled with immunoSEQ multiplex PCR; TCRdb holds only in-frame clones, not every one. The D gene and trimming were derived from the DNA, and the V and J assignments and clone size from that table. The table shows about 59,000 clones, with 81% occurring only once.

This TCR was recovered from a woman aged 80 or older with active or convalescent COVID-19. The material sequenced was peripheral blood. J is TRBJ2-5 and V is TRBV18; 7 bases align to TRBD2. In nucleotides, the CDR3 is TGTGCCAGCTCCCGGACTAGGCCTGAGACCCAGTACTTC. Encoded protein: CASSRTRPETQYF.